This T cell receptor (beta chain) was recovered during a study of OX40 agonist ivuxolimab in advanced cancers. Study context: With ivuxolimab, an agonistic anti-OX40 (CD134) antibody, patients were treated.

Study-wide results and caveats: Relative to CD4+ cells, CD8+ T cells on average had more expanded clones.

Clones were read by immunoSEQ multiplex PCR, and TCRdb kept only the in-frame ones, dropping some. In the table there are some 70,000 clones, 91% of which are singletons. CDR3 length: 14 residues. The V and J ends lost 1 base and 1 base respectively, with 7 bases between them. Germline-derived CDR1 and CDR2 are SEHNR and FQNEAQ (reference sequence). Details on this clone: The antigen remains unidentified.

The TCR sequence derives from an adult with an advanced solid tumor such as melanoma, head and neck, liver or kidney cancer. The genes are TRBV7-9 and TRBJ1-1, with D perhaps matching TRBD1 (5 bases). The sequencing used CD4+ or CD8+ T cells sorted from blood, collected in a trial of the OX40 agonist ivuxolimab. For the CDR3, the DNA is TGTGCCAGCAGCTTAGATGGGGGGAACACTGAAGCTTTCTTT. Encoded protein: CASSLDGGNTEAFF.